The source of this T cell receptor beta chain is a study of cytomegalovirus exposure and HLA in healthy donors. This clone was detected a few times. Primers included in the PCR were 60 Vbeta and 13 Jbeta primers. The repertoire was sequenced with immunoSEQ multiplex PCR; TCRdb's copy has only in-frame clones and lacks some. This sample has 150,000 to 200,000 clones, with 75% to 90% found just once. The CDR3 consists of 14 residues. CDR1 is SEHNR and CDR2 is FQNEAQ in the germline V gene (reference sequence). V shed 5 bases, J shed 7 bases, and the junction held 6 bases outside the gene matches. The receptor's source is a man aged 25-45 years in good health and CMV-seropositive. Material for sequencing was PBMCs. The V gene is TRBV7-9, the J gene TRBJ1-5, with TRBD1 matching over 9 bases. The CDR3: CASSRTGANQPQHF. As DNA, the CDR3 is TGTGCCAGCAGCCGGACAGGGGCTAACCAGCCCCAGCATTTT.